A selection of T cell receptor beta chains follows, all from one sample in a study of neurological immune-mediated disorders. Via MiXCR, TCRdb re-called the 5' RACE reads, giving one row per CDR3 protein. In the table there are 50,000 to 75,000 distinct CDR3 sequences, 12% of which are singletons. The sequencing input was PBMCs. These receptor sequences come from a woman aged 55-70 years with HTLV-1-associated myelopathy (HAM/TSP). Each CDR3 is given with its conserved first and last residue. Fields, in order: clone size, V gene, J gene, D gene, CDR3 protein, CDR3 DNA. D genes are given only for firm matches. For some rows the clone size is stated as once, few or many, or as a class when expanded; others skip it.

>few|TRBV2|TRBJ1-1|TRBD1
CASTRDRATSEAFF
TGTGCCAGCACCAGAGACAGGGCCACTTCTGAAGCTTTCTTT
>NA|TRBV29-1|TRBJ2-3|TRBD2
CSVALAGGPSGEDTQYF
TGCAGCGTTGCTTTAGCGGGAGGGCCCTCCGGGGAAGATACGCAGTATTTT
>many|TRBV11-3|TRBJ2-3|NA
CASSSQSSTTDTQYF
TGTGCCAGCAGTTCCCAATCCTCCACGACAGATACGCAGTATTTT
>many|TRBV20-1|TRBJ2-7|NA
CSARGQESLGQYF
TGCAGTGCTAGAGGGCAGGAAAGCTTAGGGCAGTACTTC
>many|TRBV20-1|TRBJ1-5|NA
CSARGEIQPQHF
TGCAGTGCTAGAGGGGAGATTCAGCCCCAGCATTTT
>NA|TRBV18|TRBJ2-7|NA
CASSLPQHEQYF
TGTGCCAGCTCATTACCACAGCACGAGCAGTACTTC
>many|TRBV6-2/TRBV6-3|TRBJ2-6|NA
CASRPDRRYSGANVLTF
TGTGCCAGCAGACCCGACAGGCGCTACTCTGGGGCCAACGTCCTGACTTTC
>few|TRBV12-3/TRBV12-4|TRBJ1-5|NA
CASSKDGNSNQPQHF
TGTGCCAGCAGTAAAGACGGAAATAGCAATCAGCCCCAGCATTTT
>many|TRBV20-1|TRBJ2-7|TRBD2
CSAVYGGGSSYEQYF
TGCAGTGCCGTCTATGGCGGGGGGAGCTCCTACGAGCAGTACTTC
>many|TRBV5-1|TRBJ1-5|TRBD1
CASSSGQGGGNQPQHF
TGCGCCAGCAGCTCGGGACAAGGGGGCGGCAATCAGCCCCAGCATTTT
>many|TRBV20-1|TRBJ2-7|TRBD1
CSAGGQGPHEQYF
TGCAGTGCTGGGGGACAGGGACCCCACGAGCAGTACTTC
>many|TRBV20-1|TRBJ1-2|TRBD1
CSARAGTASYGYTF
TGCAGTGCTAGAGCGGGGACAGCCAGCTATGGCTACACCTTC
>many|TRBV25-1|TRBJ2-1|TRBD2
CASSEYLAGGGEQFF
TGTGCCAGCAGTGAATATCTAGCGGGAGGGGGGGAGCAGTTCTTC
>many|TRBV12-3/TRBV12-4|TRBJ1-1|NA
CASSPNTEAFF
TGTGCCAGCAGTCCTAACACTGAAGCTTTCTTT
>many|TRBV4-1|TRBJ2-7|NA
CASSPGRMGAYEQYF
TGCGCCAGCAGCCCAGGAAGGATGGGGGCCTACGAGCAGTACTTC
>many|TRBV4-1|TRBJ2-7|NA
CASSQEWGLGSYEQYF
TGCGCCAGCAGCCAAGAGTGGGGTTTAGGCTCCTACGAGCAGTACTTC
>few|TRBV18|TRBJ1-1|NA
CASSPVIGNQNTEAFF
TGTGCCAGCTCACCAGTGATAGGCAACCAGAACACTGAAGCTTTCTTT
>many|TRBV12-3/TRBV12-4|TRBJ2-7|NA
CASSLAGEGIYEQYF
TGTGCCAGCAGTTTAGCGGGAGAGGGGATCTACGAGCAGTACTTC
>many|TRBV28|TRBJ2-3|TRBD2
CASSQTSGRLTDTQYF
TGTGCCAGCAGCCAAACTAGCGGGAGGCTCACAGATACGCAGTATTTT
>NA|TRBV6-2/TRBV6-3|TRBJ2-7|NA
CASSYGPGISYEQYF
TGTGCCAGCAGTTACGGTCCAGGCATATCTTACGAGCAGTACTTC
>many|TRBV5-1|TRBJ2-1|NA
CASSLGQYNEQFF
TGCGCCAGCAGCTTGGGACAGTACAATGAGCAGTTCTTC
>many|TRBV3-1|TRBJ2-3|NA
CASSQSGTFTDTQYF
TGTGCCAGCAGCCAGAGCGGAACATTCACAGATACGCAGTATTTT
>many|TRBV4-2|TRBJ2-1|NA
CASSQEGIDDEQFF
TGTGCCAGCAGCCAAGAGGGCATAGACGATGAGCAGTTCTTC
>many|TRBV11-2|TRBJ1-3|NA
CASSLDRGGNTIYF
TGTGCCAGCAGCTTAGATCGAGGGGGAAACACCATATATTTT
>many|TRBV20-1|TRBJ2-2|NA
CSARGLNTGELFF
TGCAGTGCTAGGGGACTTAACACCGGGGAGCTGTTTTTT
>few|TRBV5-1|TRBJ2-3|NA
CASSLDWTSTDTQYF
TGCGCCAGCAGCCTGGATTGGACTAGCACAGATACGCAGTATTTT
>many|TRBV6-5|TRBJ1-2|TRBD1
CASSYSGTVLHYGYTF
TGTGCCAGCAGTTACTCAGGGACAGTTCTCCATTATGGCTACACCTTC
>many|TRBV12-3/TRBV12-4|TRBJ2-1|NA
CASSLSGPTHNEQFF
TGTGCCAGCAGTTTAAGCGGCCCGACCCACAATGAGCAGTTCTTC
>NA|TRBV5-1|TRBJ2-5|TRBD1
CASSMGQGEETKYF
TGCGCCAGCAGCATGGGACAGGGTGAGGAGACCAAGTACTTC
>many|TRBV11-2|TRBJ1-5|NA
CASSLGKGNQPQHF
TGTGCCAGCAGCTTAGGAAAGGGGAACCAGCCCCAGCATTTT
>many|TRBV5-6|TRBJ1-1|NA
CASSWTVNTEAFF
TGTGCCAGCAGCTGGACAGTGAACACTGAAGCTTTCTTT
>NA|TRBV11-3|TRBJ2-1|NA
CASSLADEQFF
TGTGCCAGCAGCTTAGCCGATGAGCAGTTCTTC
>many|TRBV7-6|TRBJ2-3|NA
CASSLSPVVSGDTQYF
TGTGCCAGCAGCTTAAGTCCGGTGGTGTCAGGAGATACGCAGTATTTT
>many|TRBV20-1|TRBJ2-3|NA
CSANIAGTDTQYF
TGCAGTGCAAACATAGCGGGCACAGATACGCAGTATTTT
>many|TRBV3-1|TRBJ2-7|NA
CASGSVGEFGEQYF
TGTGCCAGCGGCTCGGTGGGGGAGTTCGGTGAGCAGTACTTC
>many|TRBV7-6|TRBJ2-3|TRBD2
CASSLGWTSGSDTQYF
TGTGCCAGCAGCTTAGGTTGGACTAGCGGTTCAGATACGCAGTATTTT
>many|TRBV6-6|TRBJ1-1|NA
CASSYPVGQMNTEAFF
TGTGCCAGCAGTTACCCTGTAGGGCAAATGAACACTGAAGCTTTCTTT
>many|TRBV5-1|TRBJ2-3|NA
CASSFSGFPDTQYF
TGCGCCAGCAGCTTTTCGGGGTTCCCAGATACGCAGTATTTT
>NA|TRBV5-1|TRBJ2-7|NA
CASSPSGNYEHYF
TGTGCCAGCAGCCCTTCAGGGAACTACGAGCATTACTTC
>many|TRBV7-2|TRBJ1-5|NA
CASSQGLNQPQHF
TGTGCCAGCAGCCAGGGCCTAAATCAGCCCCAGCATTTT
>many|TRBV15|TRBJ2-5|NA
CATSRRGQSLDQPAQYF
TGTGCCACCAGCAGACGCGGACAATCCCTTGACCAACCGGCCCAGTACTTC
>few|TRBV18|TRBJ2-7|TRBD2
CASSPGGGSYEQYF
TGTGCCAGCTCACCCGGGGGGGGCTCCTACGAGCAGTACTTC
>many|TRBV5-5|TRBJ2-2|NA
CASVLGSTGELFF
TGTGCCAGCGTCTTAGGGTCCACCGGGGAGCTGTTTTTT
>many|TRBV29-1|TRBJ2-3|NA
CSVPSTGFTDTQYF
TGCAGCGTTCCCTCAACGGGGTTCACAGATACGCAGTATTTT
>many|TRBV24-1|TRBJ1-5|TRBD1
CATQGERGNQPQHF
TGTGCCACCCAGGGGGAAAGGGGCAATCAGCCCCAGCATTTT
>many|TRBV5-1|TRBJ1-3|NA
CASSLSGARGNTIYF
TGCGCCAGCAGCTTGAGCGGGGCGCGGGGAAACACCATATATTTT
>many|TRBV5-1|TRBJ1-1|TRBD1
CASRQGSMNTEAFF
TGCGCCAGTCGACAGGGATCCATGAACACTGAAGCTTTCTTT
>few|TRBV7-9|TRBJ2-3|NA
CASSTDYFTDTQYF
TGTGCCAGCAGCACGGACTATTTCACAGATACGCAGTATTTT
>many|TRBV10-3|TRBJ2-7|NA
CAISESGRNYEQYF
TGTGCCATCAGTGAGTCGGGACGGAACTACGAGCAGTACTTC
>many|TRBV29-1|TRBJ1-2|NA
CSGWDPKRGYTF
TGCAGCGGGTGGGACCCTAAGCGTGGCTACACCTTC
>few|TRBV6-1|TRBJ2-2|NA
CASSRSSAAGELFF
TGTGCCAGCAGTCGGAGTTCCGCGGCCGGGGAGCTGTTTTTT
>NA|TRBV18|TRBJ2-5|NA
CANSASDETQYF
TGTGCCAACTCAGCTAGCGATGAGACCCAGTACTTC
>many|TRBV28|TRBJ2-7|TRBD1
CASSLPGQGNDEQYF
TGTGCCAGCAGTTTACCCGGACAGGGGAACGACGAGCAGTACTTC
>many|TRBV5-1|TRBJ2-1|NA
CASSSNLMLSASYNEQFF
TGCGCCAGCAGCTCGAACTTAATGCTCTCGGCATCCTACAATGAGCAGTTCTTC
>NA|TRBV20-1|TRBJ2-6|NA
CSALYGRTGANVLTF
TGCAGTGCTCTCTACGGGCGGACAGGGGCCAACGTCCTGACTTTC
>NA|TRBV7-9|TRBJ2-1|TRBD2
CASSLTIAGGNEQFF
TGTGCCAGCAGCTTAACTATAGCGGGAGGGAATGAGCAGTTCTTC
>NA|TRBV6-5|TRBJ1-2|NA
CASNNNGGQGNGYTF
TGTGCCAGCAACAACAACGGGGGGCAGGGGAATGGCTACACCTTC